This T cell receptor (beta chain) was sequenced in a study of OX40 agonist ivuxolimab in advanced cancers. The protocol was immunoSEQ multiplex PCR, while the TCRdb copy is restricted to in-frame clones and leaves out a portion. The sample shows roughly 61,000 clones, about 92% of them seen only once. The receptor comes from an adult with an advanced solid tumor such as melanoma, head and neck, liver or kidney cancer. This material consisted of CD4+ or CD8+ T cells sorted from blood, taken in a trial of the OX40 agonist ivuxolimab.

The CDR3 sequence: CASSFIGQTGGSYGYTF. The CDR3 region has the DNA TGTGCCAGCAGTTTTATAGGGCAAACAGGAGGTAGCTATGGCTACACCTTC. V and J are TRBV27 and TRBJ1-2; tentative D call: TRBD1 (5 bases). V was trimmed by 3 bases and J by 4 bases, leaving 21 bases between them. CDR1 and CDR2 from the germline V gene are MNHEY and SMNVEV (reference sequence). CDR3 length: 17 residues.